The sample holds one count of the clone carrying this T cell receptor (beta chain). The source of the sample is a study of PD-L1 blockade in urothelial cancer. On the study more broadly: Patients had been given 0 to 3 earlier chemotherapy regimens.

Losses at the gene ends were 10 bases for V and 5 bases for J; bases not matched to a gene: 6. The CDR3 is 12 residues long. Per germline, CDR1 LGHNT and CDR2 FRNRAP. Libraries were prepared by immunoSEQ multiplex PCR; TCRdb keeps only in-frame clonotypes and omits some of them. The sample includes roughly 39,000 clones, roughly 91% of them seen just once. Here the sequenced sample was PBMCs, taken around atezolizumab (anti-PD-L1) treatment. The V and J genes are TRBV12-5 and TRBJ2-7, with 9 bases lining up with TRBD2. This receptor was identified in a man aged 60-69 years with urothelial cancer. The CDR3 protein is CAKGGLAHEQYF. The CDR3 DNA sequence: TGTGCTAAAGGGGGACTAGCCCACGAGCAGTACTTC.